Listed here is a single TCR beta chain. The antigen it recognizes is unknown. No much larger clone is present one base from it, and per-base qualities are unavailable. The donors belonged to the validation cohort of roughly 120 subjects, which was separate from the roughly 680-subject first cohort. This specimen comes from a study of cytomegalovirus exposure and HLA in healthy donors (dated by TCRdb to about 2017). Context from the whole study: According to a later analysis, the 100 to 150 validation repertoires were produced on the same platform as the roughly 600 repertoires of the first cohort. The study was designed to test whether signatures of past pathogen exposure could be identified by cataloging public T cell receptors. To predict cytomegalovirus infection status, the study combined high-throughput TCR immunosequencing, statistical association of individual TCRs with disease status, and machine learning. Besides the first cohort of some 670 subjects, a separate validation cohort made up of over 95 different subjects was used. What the research found in general, with its limitations: In vitro tests confirmed that a few of the cytomegalovirus-associated TCR beta chains recognize cytomegalovirus antigens. The validation cohort had no HLA typing available for a later analysis, so co-occurrence within that cohort was assessed over all 120 or so repertoires. In the study, about 150 TCR beta chains were listed as associated with cytomegalovirus. The authors suggested that the approach could potentially be generalized to other disease states and immunological phenotypes. While some public TCRs were present in many individuals, most TCR sequences turned up only very rarely across donors. A later analysis found that TCRs clustered in the first cohort also tended to co-occur in the 120 validation repertoires, with approximately 94% of cluster scores above 0. The classifier was reported to diagnose cytomegalovirus status with high specificity and sensitivity in both the original and validation cohorts.

The library was obtained by the immunoSEQ multiplex PCR assay. Concerning the study's data processing: To diagnose cytomegalovirus status from the catalog of TCR beta chain sequences, a statistical classification framework was built. TCRdb limited this immuneACCESS table to in-frame rearrangements with V and J called. A share of clones is missing; checked studies link under half to unresolved V genes, and the rest is unexplained. The V and J calls and clone size come from that table; D and trimming were worked out from the DNA. In this sample the table shows tens of thousands of clones, just under 95% of which occur a single time. The ten largest clones represent 4.4% of the sample. From cysteine to phenylalanine, the CDR3 is 14 amino acids long. The entry retains the CDR3 DNA only, 42 bases that are in frame from base 1. CDR1 is given as GTSNPN and CDR2 as SVGIG, both from the germline V gene (reference sequence). V is clipped by 5 bases and J by 0 bases, and the sequence between their germline boundaries is 10 bases long.

The receptor was isolated from a man aged 18 to 29 in good health and CMV-seropositive. Sequences were obtained from PBMCs. The V gene is TRBV30 and the J gene is TRBJ2-2; 6 matching bases give a weak D call of TRBD2. The nucleotide sequence is TGTGCCTGGTCCCGGGACTCGAACACCGGGGAGCTGTTTTTT. Its translation reads: CAWSRDSNTGELFF.